This T cell receptor (beta chain) was obtained from a study of patients and donors after allogeneic stem cell transplantation. Trimming cost V 2 bases and J 3 bases, with 14 bases left between them. Germline lookup yields CDR1 SGHTA and CDR2 FQGNSA. The CDR3 is made up of 16 amino acids. TCRdb used MiXCR to reprocess the RT-PCR reads, holding one entry per CDR3 protein. The data contain about a million distinct CDR3 sequences, roughly 17% of them seen just once; the ten biggest clones take up 5% to 7.5%. Sample: blood, either unsorted or a sorted T cell fraction (not recorded which). The rearrangement joins TRBV7-2 to TRBJ1-3; D might be TRBD1 (6 bases). The sequence came from a human donor who was either an allogeneic HSCT recipient or a stem cell or donor lymphocyte infusion donor (not recorded which). It is not recorded whose cells these are; they may come from a transplant donor. The CDR3 region has the DNA TGTGCCAGCAGCTTATATCGGCAGGGGAGTGGAAACACCATATATTTT. Its translation is CASSLYRQGSGNTIYF.